This T cell receptor (beta chain) was identified in a study of blood T cell repertoires in COVID-19 (dated by TCRdb to about 2020). Regarding the complete study: The collaborator samples originated in the United States, Italy and Spain and spanned the acute and convalescent phases of COVID-19. The prospective study material was composed of cDNA or gDNA derived from T cells, B-cell-depleted T cells, or PBMCs. The dataset comprised deeply sampled blood TCRbeta repertoires from subjects exposed to, actively infected with, or recovered from COVID-19. A freely available public database, intended as a resource for researchers studying the immune response to SARS-CoV-2, is where the repertoires were released. Samples came from the ongoing ImmuneRACE study (first 160 participants) plus 1,254 subjects from 6 global collaborators. A de-identified subject ID, COVID-19 status, age in years and sex were almost always included in the sample metadata. HLA class I and class II types, where available, came from metadata supplied by the sample provider rather than from assay-based typing.

A second Seattle source provided samples from volunteer blood donors who had recovered from COVID-19. Collaborating institutions collected whole blood in K2EDTA tubes following their own protocols. For TCRbeta analysis, collaborators shipped samples in one of three forms: frozen whole blood, isolated PBMCs, or DNA extracted from either of those sample types. TCRbeta CDR3 regions were amplified from genomic DNA by means of the immunoSEQ Assay, a bias-controlled multiplex PCR. The published analysis was carried out like this. Within the assay, amplification of reference gene primers was used to estimate how many nucleated cells each sample contained. Sequence reads were collapsed and filtered to measure the absolute abundance of every unique TCRbeta CDR3 rearrangement. For each sample, productive Simpson clonality was calculated as the square root of Simpson's diversity index across productive rearrangements. The clones in this table, taken by TCRdb from immuneACCESS, are in-frame only. Not every clone is retained; where verified, under half of the shortfall comes from an unresolved V gene, and the cause of the rest is unknown. For V, J and clone size, that table is used; D and trimming come from the DNA. The sample contains 150,000 or so clones, roughly 84% of them found a single time. The ten largest clones add up to roughly 1.1% of the sample.

Trimming accounts for 5 bases at V and 1 base at J, while the number of junction bases matched to no gene is 5. CDR1 and CDR2 are drawn from the germline V gene: SGHVS, FNYEAQ. The CDR3, from cysteine to phenylalanine, totals 16 residues. Only the CDR3 DNA stays, 48 bases, in frame from base 1. Broad study findings and their caveats: How much clinical and demographic metadata was included differed by source and by participant, and the metadata was provided uncurated.

Remarks on this clone: The target of this receptor is not known. The input lacks base qualities; no much larger clone sits a single base away.

The chain is assembled from TRBV7-6 and TRBJ2-3; 11 nucleotides in the junction match TRBD2. The source of this sequence is a man in his sixties who had recovered from COVID-19. The sample was peripheral blood. The CDR3 protein: CASSPMTSGGTDTQYF. The DNA is TGTGCCAGCAGCCCTATGACTAGCGGGGGCACAGATACGCAGTATTTT.